This T cell receptor beta chain is from a study of regulatory T cells in long-lasting Graves disease. Documented time point: newly diagnosed GD, antithyroid drugs for less than 3 months. PBMC-extracted RNA yielded the TCR library. CDR3 length: 16 amino acids. In germline, CDR1 is MNHEY, CDR2 SMNVEV (reference sequence). V shed 9 bases and J 0 bases; nucleotides not matched to a gene: 9. Both iRepertoire HTBI primers and Arm-PCR of CDR3 regions were used to build the TCR beta libraries. A single record per CDR3 protein comes from TCRdb applying MiXCR to the multiplex PCR reads. The sample includes 350,000 to 400,000 distinct CDR3 sequences, 15% to 20% seen only once; the top ten take 20% to 25%. At least ten counts were recorded for this clonotype. This same sample was also taken into another study, of T cells in Graves' hyperthyroidism and ophthalmopathy.

This chain joins TRBV27 and TRBJ2-2; 8 bases are a match to TRBD2. The TCR comes from a woman under 30 with Graves disease. The sample consisted of peripheral blood mononuclear cells (PBMCs), taken at new diagnosis, from a patient treated with antithyroid drugs. CDR3 protein: CASHSPGLANTGELFF. CDR3 sequence (DNA): TGTGCCAGTCACTCTCCGGGACTAGCGAACACCGGGGAGCTGTTTTTT.